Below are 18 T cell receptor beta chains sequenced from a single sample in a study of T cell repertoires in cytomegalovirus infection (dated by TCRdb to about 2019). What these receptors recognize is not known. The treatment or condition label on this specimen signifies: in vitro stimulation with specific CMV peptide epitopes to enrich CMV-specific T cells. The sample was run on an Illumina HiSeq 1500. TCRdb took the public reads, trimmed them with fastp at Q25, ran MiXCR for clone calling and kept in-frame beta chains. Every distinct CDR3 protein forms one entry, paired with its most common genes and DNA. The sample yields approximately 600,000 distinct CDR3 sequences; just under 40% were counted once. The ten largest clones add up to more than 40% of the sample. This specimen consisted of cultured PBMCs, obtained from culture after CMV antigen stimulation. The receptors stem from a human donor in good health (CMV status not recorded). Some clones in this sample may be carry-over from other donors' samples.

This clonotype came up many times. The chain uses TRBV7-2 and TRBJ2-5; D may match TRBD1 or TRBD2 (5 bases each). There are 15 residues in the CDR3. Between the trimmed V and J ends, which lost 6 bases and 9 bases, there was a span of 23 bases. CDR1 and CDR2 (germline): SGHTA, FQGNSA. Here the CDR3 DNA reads TGTGCCAGCAGATGGACCCCTTGGGACCTCGGGGCCCAGTACTTC. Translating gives CASRWTPWDLGAQYF.

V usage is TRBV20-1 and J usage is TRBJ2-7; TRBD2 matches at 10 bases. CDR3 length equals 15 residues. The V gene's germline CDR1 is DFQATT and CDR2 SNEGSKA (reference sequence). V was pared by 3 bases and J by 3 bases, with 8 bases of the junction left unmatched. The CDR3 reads CSARPERGGLYEQYF. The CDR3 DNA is TGCAGTGCTAGGCCCGAGCGGGGGGGGCTCTACGAGCAGTACTTC.

For the CDR3, the DNA is TGCGCCAGCAGCCAAGGTTTGGAGACCCAGTACTTC. It specifies CASSQGLETQYF. This sequence joins TRBV4-1 and TRBJ2-5; D is ambiguous. This CDR3 is 12 amino acids long. CDR1 and CDR2 from the germline V gene are MGHRA and YSYEKL. Trimming left V 1 base short and J 5 bases short, with 5 bases between.

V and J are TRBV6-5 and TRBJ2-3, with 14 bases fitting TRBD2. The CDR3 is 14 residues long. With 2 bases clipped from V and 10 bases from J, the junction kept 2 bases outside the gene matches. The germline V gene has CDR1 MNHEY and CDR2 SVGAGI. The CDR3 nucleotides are TGTGCCAGCAGTTACGGGACTAGCGGGGGCCCGCAGTATTTT. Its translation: CASSYGTSGGPQYF.

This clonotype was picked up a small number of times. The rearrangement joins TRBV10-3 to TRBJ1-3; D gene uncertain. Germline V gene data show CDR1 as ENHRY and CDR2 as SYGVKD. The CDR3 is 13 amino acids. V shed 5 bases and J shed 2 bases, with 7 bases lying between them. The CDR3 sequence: CAISSGAGNTIYF. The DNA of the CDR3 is TGTGCCATCAGTTCCGGGGCTGGAAACACCATATATTTT.

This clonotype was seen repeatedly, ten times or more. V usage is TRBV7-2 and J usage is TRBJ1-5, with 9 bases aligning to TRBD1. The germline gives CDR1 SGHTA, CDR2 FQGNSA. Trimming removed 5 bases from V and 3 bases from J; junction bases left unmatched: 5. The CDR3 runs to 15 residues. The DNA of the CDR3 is TGTGCCAGCAGCGCTGGACAGGGGCTCAATCAGCCCCAGCATTTT. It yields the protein CASSAGQGLNQPQHF.

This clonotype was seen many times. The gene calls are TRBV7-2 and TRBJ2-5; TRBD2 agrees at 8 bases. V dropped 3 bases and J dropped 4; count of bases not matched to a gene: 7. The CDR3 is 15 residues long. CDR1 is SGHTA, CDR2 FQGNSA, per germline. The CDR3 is CASSFGGGAAETQYF. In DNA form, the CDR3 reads TGTGCCAGCAGCTTCGGGGGGGGAGCAGCAGAGACCCAGTACTTC.

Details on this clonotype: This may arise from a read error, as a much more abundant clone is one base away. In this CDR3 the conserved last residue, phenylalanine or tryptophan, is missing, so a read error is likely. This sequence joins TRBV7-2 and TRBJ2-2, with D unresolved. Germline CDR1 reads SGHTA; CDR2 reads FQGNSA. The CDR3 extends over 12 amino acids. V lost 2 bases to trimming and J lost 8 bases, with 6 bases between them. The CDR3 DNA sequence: TGTGCCAGCAGCTTATTGGGTGGGGAGCTGTTTCTT. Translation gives CASSLLGGELFL.

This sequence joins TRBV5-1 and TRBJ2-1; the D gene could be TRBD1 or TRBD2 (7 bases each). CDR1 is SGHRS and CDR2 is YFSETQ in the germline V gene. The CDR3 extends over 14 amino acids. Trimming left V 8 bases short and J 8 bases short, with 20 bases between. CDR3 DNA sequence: TGCGCCAGTATGGACCAGGGGGGGCCCCATGAGCAGTTCTTC. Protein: CASMDQGGPHEQFF.

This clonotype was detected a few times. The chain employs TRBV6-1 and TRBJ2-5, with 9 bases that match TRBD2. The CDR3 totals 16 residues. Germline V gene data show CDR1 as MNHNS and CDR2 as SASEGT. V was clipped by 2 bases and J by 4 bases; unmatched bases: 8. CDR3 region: CASSEWGGRGVETQYF. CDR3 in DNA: TGTGCCAGCAGTGAATGGGGCGGGAGGGGAGTAGAGACCCAGTACTTC.

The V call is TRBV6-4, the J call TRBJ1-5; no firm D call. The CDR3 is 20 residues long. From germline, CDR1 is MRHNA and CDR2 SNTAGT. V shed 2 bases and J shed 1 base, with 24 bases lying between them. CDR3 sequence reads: CASSDPPGHPWGISNQPQHF. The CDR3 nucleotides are TGTGCCAGCAGTGACCCGCCGGGCCACCCCTGGGGTATAAGCAATCAGCCCCAGCATTTT.

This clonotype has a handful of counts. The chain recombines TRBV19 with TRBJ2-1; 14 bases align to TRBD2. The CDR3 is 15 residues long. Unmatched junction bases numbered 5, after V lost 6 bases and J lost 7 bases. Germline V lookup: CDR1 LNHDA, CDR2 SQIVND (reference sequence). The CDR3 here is CASRGTSGRANEQFF. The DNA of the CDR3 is TGTGCCAGTAGAGGGACTAGCGGGAGAGCTAATGAGCAGTTCTTC.

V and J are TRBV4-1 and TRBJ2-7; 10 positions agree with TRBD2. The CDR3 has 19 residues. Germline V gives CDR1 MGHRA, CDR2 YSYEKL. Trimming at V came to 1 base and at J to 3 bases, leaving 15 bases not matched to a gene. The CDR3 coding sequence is TGCGCCAGCAGCCAAGCGGCGGGGGCTAGCGGGAGAGCCGGCTACGAGCAGTACTTC. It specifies CASSQAAGASGRAGYEQYF.

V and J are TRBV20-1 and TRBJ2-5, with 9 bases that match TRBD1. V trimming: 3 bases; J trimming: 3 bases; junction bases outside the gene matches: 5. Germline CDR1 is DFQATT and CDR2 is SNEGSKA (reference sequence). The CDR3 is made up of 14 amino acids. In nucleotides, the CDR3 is TGCAGTGCTAGCAAGGGACAGGGTGAAGAGACCCAGTACTTC. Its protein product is CSASKGQGEETQYF.

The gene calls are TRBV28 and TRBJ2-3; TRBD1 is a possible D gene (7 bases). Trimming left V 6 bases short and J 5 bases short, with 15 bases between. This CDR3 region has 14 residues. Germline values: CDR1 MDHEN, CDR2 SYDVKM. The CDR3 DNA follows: TGTGCCAGCAGCGAGGGGGGACAGCTAGATACGCAGTATTTT. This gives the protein CASSEGGQLDTQYF.

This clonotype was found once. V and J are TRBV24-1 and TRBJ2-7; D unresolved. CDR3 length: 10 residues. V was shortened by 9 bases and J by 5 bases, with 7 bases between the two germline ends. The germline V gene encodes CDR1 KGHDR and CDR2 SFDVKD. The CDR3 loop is CATAAHEQYF. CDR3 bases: TGTGCCACCGCCGCACACGAGCAGTACTTC.

In nucleotides, the CDR3 is TGTGCCAGCACGGCCGGGACCTACAATGAGCAGTTCTTC. The encoded protein is CASTAGTYNEQFF. The chain has TRBV2 and TRBJ2-1, with D perhaps matching TRBD2 (5 bases). Germline V gene lookup returns CDR1 SNHLY and CDR2 FYNNEI. The CDR3 sequence is 13 residues long. V was cut by 7 bases and J by 2 bases, with 9 bases left in between.

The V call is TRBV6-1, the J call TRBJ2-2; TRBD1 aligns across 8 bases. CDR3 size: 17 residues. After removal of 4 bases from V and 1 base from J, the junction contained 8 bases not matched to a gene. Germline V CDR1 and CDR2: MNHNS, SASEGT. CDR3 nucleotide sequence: TGTGCCAGCAGTGCCTTCCCGGGACAGGTGAACACCGGGGAGCTGTTTTTT. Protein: CASSAFPGQVNTGELFF.